This T cell receptor beta chain is from a study of identical twins. The germline V gene encodes CDR1 SGHTA and CDR2 FQGNSA. Trimming took 4 bases from V and 0 from J, leaving 10 bases between them. The CDR3 totals 14 residues. The authors used template switching to add a universal primer site and gave cDNA unique molecular identifiers. A single record per CDR3 protein comes from TCRdb applying MiXCR to the 5' RACE reads. The data contain 400,000 to 550,000 distinct CDR3 sequences, roughly an eighth of them singletons. Findings and caveats of the study: Beta out-of-frame sequences showed weaker excess sharing between twins.

On this clonotype itself: Its antigen is undetermined.

This sample also belongs to another study, concerning yellow fever vaccine responses in identical twins.

The rearrangement uses TRBV7-2 and TRBJ2-7; D gene ambiguous. This receptor was obtained from a woman younger than 35 in good health. Sequencing was done on a sample of CD4+ T cells sorted from blood. CDR3 sequence: CASSSTASSYEQYF. For the CDR3, the DNA is TGTGCCAGCAGCTCTACGGCAAGCTCCTACGAGCAGTACTTC.